These 14 T cell receptor beta chains came from one sample sequenced in a study of long-term antiretroviral therapy in people with HIV. The libraries were made with immunoSEQ v3.0 at survey level. Method: immunoSEQ multiplex PCR; TCRdb's copy keeps in-frame clones and lacks some. The repertoire holds about 28,000 clones, with around 84% as singletons. This material consisted of unsorted PBMCs, taken 0.8 years after starting antiretroviral therapy. The source is a young woman with HIV.

This chain connects TRBV11-2 to TRBJ1-3, with 7 bases aligning to TRBD1. CDR1 is SGHAT, CDR2 FQNNGV, per germline. The CDR3 totals 14 residues. V lost 3 bases to trimming and J lost 3 bases; unmatched junction nucleotides: 2. The CDR3 here is CASSFQGGGNTIYF. CDR3 nucleotides: TGTGCCAGCAGCTTTCAGGGGGGTGGAAACACCATATATTTT.

V usage is TRBV4-1 and J usage is TRBJ2-5; the D gene is possibly TRBD1 (6 bases). CDR3 length: 15 residues. From germline, CDR1 is MGHRA and CDR2 YSYEKL. V was clipped by 1 base and J by 2 bases, with 11 bases between them. The CDR3 here is CASSQVQGQQETQYF. The DNA of the CDR3 is TGCGCCAGCAGCCAAGTACAGGGCCAGCAAGAGACCCAGTACTTC.

The chain combines TRBV9 with TRBJ1-3; possibly TRBD1 for D (6 bases). CDR3 size: 17 residues. The germline CDR1 and CDR2 sequences are SGDLS and YYNGEE. Trimming removed 4 bases at V and 0 bases at J, with 17 bases between. CDR3 nucleotides: TGTGCCAGCAGCCCTCCCTTCGGACAGAACTCTGGAAACACCATATATTTT. Translation: CASSPPFGQNSGNTIYF.

The chain combines TRBV5-1 with TRBJ2-2; tentatively, D is TRBD1 (7 bases). Germline values: CDR1 SGHRS, CDR2 YFSETQ. CDR3 length: 14 residues. Trimming shortened V by 5 bases and J by 4 bases, and 12 bases separated the two germline ends. The CDR3 DNA reads TGCGCCAGCAGAGGACAGGAGGGCACCGGGGAGCTGTTTTTT. This encodes CASRGQEGTGELFF.

The chain joins TRBV5-5 to TRBJ1-2; D remains ambiguous. The CDR3 is made up of 13 amino acids. Germline V gives CDR1 SGHKS, CDR2 YYEKEE (reference sequence). Trimming took off 1 base at V and 6 bases at J, with 10 bases between the two ends. The CDR3 nucleotides are TGTGCCAGCAGCTTGCTGGGTGGTAATGGCTACACCTTC. It translates to CASSLLGGNGYTF.

The rearrangement joins TRBV19 to TRBJ2-3; 10 nucleotides agree with TRBD2. The trim removed 7 bases at V and 5 bases at J, leaving 6 bases unmatched. Germline V gene sequence: CDR1 LNHDA, CDR2 SQIVND (reference sequence). CDR3 length: 14 residues. CDR3 DNA: TGTGCCAGTAAACTAGCGGGGATTTTAGATACGCAGTATTTT. Its translation: CASKLAGILDTQYF.

The V call is TRBV27, the J call TRBJ1-1; D is perhaps TRBD1 (6 bases). CDR1 is MNHEY, CDR2 SMNVEV, per germline (reference sequence). V was pared by 4 bases and J by 8 bases, with 17 bases between. The CDR3 extends over 14 amino acids. The CDR3 is CASSSRELGGEAFF. DNA for the CDR3: TGTGCCAGCAGTTCGCGAGAGCTGGGGGGCGAAGCTTTCTTT.

This chain joins TRBV29-1 and TRBJ1-1; TRBD1 matches at 7 bases. The V gene end was trimmed by 6 bases and the J gene end by 4 bases; junction bases not matched to a gene: 8. The CDR3 is 13 amino acids. CDR1 and CDR2 (germline): SQVTM, ANQGSEA. CDR3 coding DNA: TGCAGCGTCGAGAGACAGGGCGGCACTGAAGCTTTCTTT. This translates into CSVERQGGTEAFF.

Only a few counts were recorded for this clone. This chain links TRBV4-1 with TRBJ1-4, with a weak D call TRBD1 (6 bases). Germline CDR1 reads MGHRA; CDR2 reads YSYEKL. V gave up 0 bases and J gave up 4 bases, with 15 bases separating them. The CDR3 totals 17 residues. CDR3: CASSQDASGVINEKLFF. The CDR3 nucleotides read TGCGCCAGCAGCCAAGATGCGTCAGGGGTTATTAATGAAAAACTGTTTTTT.

The chain links TRBV4-1 to TRBJ1-6, with a tentative D call TRBD1 (6 bases). Germline values: CDR1 MGHRA, CDR2 YSYEKL. This CDR3 has 15 amino acids. Between the trimmed V and J ends, which lost 0 bases and 8 bases, there was a span of 11 bases. CDR3 bases: TGCGCCAGCAGCCAAGAGCGGGGGCGAGATTCACCCCTCCACTTT. Translation: CASSQERGRDSPLHF.

The chain joins TRBV7-8 to TRBJ1-5; D unclear. CDR1 SGHVS and CDR2 FQNEAQ come from the germline V gene. Trimming stripped 2 bases from V and 5 bases from J, with 16 bases between. The CDR3 is 16 amino acids. Here the CDR3 reads CASSLLGVRPYQPQHF. As DNA, the CDR3 is TGTGCCAGCAGCTTATTGGGTGTCAGACCATATCAGCCCCAGCATTTT.

The chain recombines TRBV6-1 with TRBJ2-3; TRBD1 aligns across 7 bases. V trimming: 6 bases; J trimming: 4 bases; junction bases outside the gene matches: 7. The CDR3 runs to 14 residues. Germline V gene data show CDR1 as MNHNS and CDR2 as SASEGT. CDR3 coding DNA: TGTGCCAGCAGCCCCTACAGGGGTCCAGATACGCAGTATTTT. Translated: CASSPYRGPDTQYF.

This rearrangement joins TRBV5-1 to TRBJ2-7; D tentatively fits TRBD1 or TRBD2 (5 bases each). The CDR3 loop spans 13 amino acids. The germline gives CDR1 SGHRS, CDR2 YFSETQ. V shed 0 bases and J shed 7 bases, with 11 bases lying between them. This CDR3 reads CASSLGDVLEQYF. CDR3 DNA: TGCGCCAGCAGCTTGGGGGACGTATTGGAGCAGTACTTC.

This clone occurred once. The rearrangement joins TRBV12-5 to TRBJ2-3; 12 bases map to TRBD2. V lost 1 base and J lost 4; bases outside the gene matches: 3. Looked up from germline, CDR1 is LGHNT and CDR2 is FRNRAP. The CDR3 has 16 residues. CDR3 nucleotide sequence: TGTGCTAGTGGTTTGGGACTAGCGGGGGAGTCAGATACGCAGTATTTT. Its translation: CASGLGLAGESDTQYF.